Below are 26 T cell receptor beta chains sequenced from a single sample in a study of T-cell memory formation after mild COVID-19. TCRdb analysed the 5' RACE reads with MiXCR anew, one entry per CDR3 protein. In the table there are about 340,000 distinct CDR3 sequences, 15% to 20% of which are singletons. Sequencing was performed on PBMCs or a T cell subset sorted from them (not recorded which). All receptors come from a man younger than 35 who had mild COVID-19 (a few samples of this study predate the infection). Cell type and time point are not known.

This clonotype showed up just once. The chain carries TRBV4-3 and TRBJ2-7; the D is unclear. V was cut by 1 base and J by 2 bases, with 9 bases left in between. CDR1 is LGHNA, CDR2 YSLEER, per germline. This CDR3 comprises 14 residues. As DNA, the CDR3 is TGCGCCAGCAGCCAAGGAAGAGGCACCTACGAGCAGTACTTC. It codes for CASSQGRGTYEQYF.

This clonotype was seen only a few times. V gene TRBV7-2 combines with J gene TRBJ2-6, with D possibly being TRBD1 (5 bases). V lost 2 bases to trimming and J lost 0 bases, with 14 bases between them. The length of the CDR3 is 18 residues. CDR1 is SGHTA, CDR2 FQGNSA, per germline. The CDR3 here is CASSLRGTYYSGANVLTF. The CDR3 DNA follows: TGTGCCAGCAGCTTAAGGGGCACTTACTACTCTGGGGCCAACGTCCTGACTTTC.

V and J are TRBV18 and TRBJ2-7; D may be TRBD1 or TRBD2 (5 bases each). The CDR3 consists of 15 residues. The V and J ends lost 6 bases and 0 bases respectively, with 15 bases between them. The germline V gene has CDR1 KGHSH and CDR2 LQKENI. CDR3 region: CASSAGTASSYEQYV. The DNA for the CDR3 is TGTGCCAGCTCGGCCGGGACGGCAAGCTCCTACGAGCAGTACGTC.

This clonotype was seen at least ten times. CDR3 sequence (DNA): TGCGCCAGCAGCCTCCGAACTAGCGGGGATGAGCAGTTCTTC. It encodes CASSLRTSGDEQFF. The genes are TRBV4-3 and TRBJ2-1; 10 bases are a match to TRBD2. The trim removed 4 bases at V and 8 bases at J, leaving 5 bases unmatched. The CDR3 sequence is 14 residues long. Germline V gene lookup returns CDR1 LGHNA and CDR2 YSLEER.

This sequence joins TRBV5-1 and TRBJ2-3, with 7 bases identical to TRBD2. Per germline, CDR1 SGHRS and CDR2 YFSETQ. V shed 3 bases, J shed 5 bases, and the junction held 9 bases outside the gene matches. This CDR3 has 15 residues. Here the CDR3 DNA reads TGCGCCAGCAGCTCGGGGGACTATGGTGTAGATACGCAGTATTTT. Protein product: CASSSGDYGVDTQYF.

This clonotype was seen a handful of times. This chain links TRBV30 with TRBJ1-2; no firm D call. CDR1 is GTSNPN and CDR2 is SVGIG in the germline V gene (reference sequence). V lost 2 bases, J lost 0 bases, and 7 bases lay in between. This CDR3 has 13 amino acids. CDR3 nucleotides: TGTGCCTGGAGTACCGACTCTAACTATGGCTACACCTTC. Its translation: CAWSTDSNYGYTF.

The CDR3 is CSARVAGNQPQHF. In nucleotides, the CDR3 is TGCAGTGCTAGAGTGGCAGGCAATCAGCCCCAGCATTTT. The rearrangement uses TRBV20-1 and TRBJ1-5; no clear D. Germline CDR1 DFQATT, CDR2 SNEGSKA (reference sequence). This CDR3 contains 13 residues. Trimming cost V 1 base and J 2 bases, with 6 bases left between them.

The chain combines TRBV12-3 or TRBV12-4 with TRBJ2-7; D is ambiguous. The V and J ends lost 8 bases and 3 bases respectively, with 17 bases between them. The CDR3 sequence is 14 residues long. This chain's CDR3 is CASATELSDYEQYF. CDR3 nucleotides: TGTGCCAGCGCAACTGAACTTTCCGACTACGAGCAGTACTTC.

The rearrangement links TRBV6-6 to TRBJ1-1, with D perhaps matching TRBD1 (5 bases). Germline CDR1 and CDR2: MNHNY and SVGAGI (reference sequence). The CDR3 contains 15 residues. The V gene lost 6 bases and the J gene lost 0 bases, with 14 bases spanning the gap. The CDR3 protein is CASSHRQLMNTEAFF. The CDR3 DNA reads TGTGCCAGCAGCCACAGACAGCTAATGAACACTGAAGCTTTCTTT.

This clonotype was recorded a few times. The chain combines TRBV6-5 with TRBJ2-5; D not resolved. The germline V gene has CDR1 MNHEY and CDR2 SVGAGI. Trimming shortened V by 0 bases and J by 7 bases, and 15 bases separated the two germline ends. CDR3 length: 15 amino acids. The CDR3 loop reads CASSYSSGSWGTQYF. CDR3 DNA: TGTGCCAGCAGTTACTCGTCAGGTTCCTGGGGGACCCAGTACTTC.

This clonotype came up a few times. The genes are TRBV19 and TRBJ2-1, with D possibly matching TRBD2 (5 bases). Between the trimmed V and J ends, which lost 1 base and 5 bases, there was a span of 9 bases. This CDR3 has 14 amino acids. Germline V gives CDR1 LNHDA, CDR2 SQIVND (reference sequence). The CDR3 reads CASSIGGLNNEQFF. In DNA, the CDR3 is TGTGCCAGTAGTATAGGAGGACTGAACAATGAGCAGTTCTTC.

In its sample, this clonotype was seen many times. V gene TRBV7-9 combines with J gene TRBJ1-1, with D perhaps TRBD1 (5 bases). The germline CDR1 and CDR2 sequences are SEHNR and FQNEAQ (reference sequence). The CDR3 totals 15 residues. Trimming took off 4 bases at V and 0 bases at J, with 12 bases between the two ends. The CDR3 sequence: CASSWGWGMNTEAFF. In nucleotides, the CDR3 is TGTGCCAGCAGCTGGGGTTGGGGCATGAACACTGAAGCTTTCTTT.

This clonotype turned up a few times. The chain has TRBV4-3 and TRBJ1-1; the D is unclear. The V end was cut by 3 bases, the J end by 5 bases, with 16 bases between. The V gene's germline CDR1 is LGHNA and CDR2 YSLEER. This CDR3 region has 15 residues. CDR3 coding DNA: TGCGCCAGCAGCCAGGGCTCCCACAGTGGAACTGAAGCTTTCTTT. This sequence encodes CASSQGSHSGTEAFF.

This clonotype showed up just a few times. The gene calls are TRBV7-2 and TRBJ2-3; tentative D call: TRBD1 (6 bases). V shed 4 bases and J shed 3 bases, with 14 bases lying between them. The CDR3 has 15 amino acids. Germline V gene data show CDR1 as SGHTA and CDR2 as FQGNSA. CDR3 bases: TGTGCCAGCAGCTCCCAGGGGTCCTGGACAGATACGCAGTATTTT. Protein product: CASSSQGSWTDTQYF. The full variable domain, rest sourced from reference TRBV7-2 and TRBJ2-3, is GAGVSQSPSNKVTEKGKDVELRCDPISGHTALYWYRQSLGQGLEFLIYFQGNSAPDKSGLPSDRFSAERTGGSVSTLTIQRTQQEDSAVYLCASSSQGSWTDTQYFGPGTRLTVL.

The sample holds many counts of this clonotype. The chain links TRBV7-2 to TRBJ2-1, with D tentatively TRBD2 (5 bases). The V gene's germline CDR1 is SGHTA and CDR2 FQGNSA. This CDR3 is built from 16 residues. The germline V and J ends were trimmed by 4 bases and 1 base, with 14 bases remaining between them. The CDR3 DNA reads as TGTGCCAGCAGCTCACGTTTTTCGGGATCCTACAATGAGCAGTTCTTC. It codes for CASSSRFSGSYNEQFF.

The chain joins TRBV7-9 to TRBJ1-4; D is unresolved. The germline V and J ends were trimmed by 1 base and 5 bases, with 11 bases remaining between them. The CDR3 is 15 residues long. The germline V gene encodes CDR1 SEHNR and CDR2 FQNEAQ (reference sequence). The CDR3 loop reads CASSLVSGPNEKLFF. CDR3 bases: TGTGCCAGCAGCTTAGTCTCCGGGCCAAATGAAAAACTGTTTTTT.

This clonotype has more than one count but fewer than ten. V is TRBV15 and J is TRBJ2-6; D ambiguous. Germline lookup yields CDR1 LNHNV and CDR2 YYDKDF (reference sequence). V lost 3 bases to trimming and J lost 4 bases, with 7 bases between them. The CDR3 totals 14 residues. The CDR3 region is CATSRGSGANVLTF. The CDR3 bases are TGTGCCACCAGCAGGGGATCCGGGGCCAACGTCCTGACTTTC.

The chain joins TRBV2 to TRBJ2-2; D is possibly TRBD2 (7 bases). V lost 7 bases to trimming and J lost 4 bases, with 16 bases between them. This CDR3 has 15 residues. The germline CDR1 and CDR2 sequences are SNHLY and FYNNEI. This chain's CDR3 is CASTGGGGGTGELFF. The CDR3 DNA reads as TGTGCCAGCACCGGTGGAGGGGGGGGCACCGGGGAGCTGTTTTTT.

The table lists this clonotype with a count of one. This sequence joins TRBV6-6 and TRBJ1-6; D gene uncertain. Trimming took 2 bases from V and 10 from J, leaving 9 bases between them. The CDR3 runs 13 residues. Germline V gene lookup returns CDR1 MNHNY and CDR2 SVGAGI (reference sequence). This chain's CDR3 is CASSYPTGSPLHF. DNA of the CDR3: TGTGCCAGCAGTTACCCCACGGGATCACCCCTCCACTTT.

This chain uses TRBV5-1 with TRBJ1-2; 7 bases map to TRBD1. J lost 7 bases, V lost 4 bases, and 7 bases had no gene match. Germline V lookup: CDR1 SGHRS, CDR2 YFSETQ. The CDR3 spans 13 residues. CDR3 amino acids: CASSRETGLGYTF. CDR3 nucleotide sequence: TGCGCCAGCAGCCGAGAGACAGGGCTTGGCTACACCTTC.

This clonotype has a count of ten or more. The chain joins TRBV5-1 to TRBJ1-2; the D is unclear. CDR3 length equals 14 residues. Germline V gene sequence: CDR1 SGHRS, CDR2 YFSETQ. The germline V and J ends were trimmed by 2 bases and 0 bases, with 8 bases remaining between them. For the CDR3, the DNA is TGCGCCAGCAGCTTCGGATCATCTAACTATGGCTACACCTTC. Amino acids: CASSFGSSNYGYTF.

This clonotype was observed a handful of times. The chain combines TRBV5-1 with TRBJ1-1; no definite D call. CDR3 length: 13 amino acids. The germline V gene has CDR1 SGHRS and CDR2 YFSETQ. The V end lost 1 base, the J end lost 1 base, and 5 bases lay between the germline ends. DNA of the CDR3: TGCGCCAGCAGCTTGCGGTCGAACACTGAAGCTTTCTTT. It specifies CASSLRSNTEAFF.

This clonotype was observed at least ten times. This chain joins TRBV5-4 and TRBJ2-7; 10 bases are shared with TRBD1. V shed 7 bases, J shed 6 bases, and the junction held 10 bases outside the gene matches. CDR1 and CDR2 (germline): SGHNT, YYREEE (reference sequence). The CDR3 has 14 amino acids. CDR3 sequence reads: CASEKGQGLGEQYF. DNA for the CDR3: TGTGCCAGCGAAAAGGGACAGGGGTTAGGCGAGCAGTACTTC.

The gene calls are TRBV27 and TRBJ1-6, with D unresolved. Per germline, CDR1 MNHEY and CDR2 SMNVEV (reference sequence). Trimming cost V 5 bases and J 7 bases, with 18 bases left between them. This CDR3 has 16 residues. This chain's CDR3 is CASSLHEPPGNSPLHF. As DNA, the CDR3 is TGTGCCAGCAGTCTCCATGAACCCCCGGGAAATTCACCCCTCCACTTT.

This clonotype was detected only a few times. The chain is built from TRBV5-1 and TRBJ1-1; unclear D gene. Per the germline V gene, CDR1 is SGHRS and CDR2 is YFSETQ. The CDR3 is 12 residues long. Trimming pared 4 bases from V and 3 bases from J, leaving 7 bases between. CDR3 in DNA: TGCGCCAGCAGCGAGGGCGACACTGAAGCTTTCTTT. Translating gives CASSEGDTEAFF.

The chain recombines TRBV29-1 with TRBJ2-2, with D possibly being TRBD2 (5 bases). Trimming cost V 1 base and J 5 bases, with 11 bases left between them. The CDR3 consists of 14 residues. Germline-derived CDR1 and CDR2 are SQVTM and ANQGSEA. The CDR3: CSVEGETRTGELFF. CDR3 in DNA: TGCAGCGTTGAAGGGGAGACCCGGACCGGGGAGCTGTTTTTT.